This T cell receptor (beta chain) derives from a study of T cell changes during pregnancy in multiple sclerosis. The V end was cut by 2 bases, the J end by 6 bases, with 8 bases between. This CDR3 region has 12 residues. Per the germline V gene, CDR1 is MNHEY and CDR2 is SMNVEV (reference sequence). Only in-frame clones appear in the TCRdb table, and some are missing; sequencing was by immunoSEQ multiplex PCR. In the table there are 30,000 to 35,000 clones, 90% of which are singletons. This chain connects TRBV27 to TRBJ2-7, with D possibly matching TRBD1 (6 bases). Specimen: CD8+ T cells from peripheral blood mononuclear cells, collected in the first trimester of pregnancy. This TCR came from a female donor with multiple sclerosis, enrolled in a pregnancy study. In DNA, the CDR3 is TGTGCCAGCAGTTTAGGGGGCGGCGAGCAGTACTTC. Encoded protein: CASSLGGGEQYF.